The 8 T cell receptor beta chains in this list originate from one sample, sequenced in a study of T cell responses to AZD1222 COVID-19 vaccine. Sequencing was performed with immunoSEQ multiplex PCR; in TCRdb, only in-frame clones are kept and a portion is missing. The sample has more than 150,000 clones; roughly 92% are singletons. The sample was peripheral blood, taken on day 0 of AZD1222 vaccination. The source of these receptors is an adult in good health.

The rearrangement links TRBV7-2 to TRBJ2-3; the D is unclear. Germline V gives CDR1 SGHTA, CDR2 FQGNSA. The CDR3 length is 13 residues. Trimming removed 1 base from V and 4 bases from J, with 6 bases in between. The CDR3 region is CASSLVSPDTQYF. The CDR3 DNA follows: TGTGCCAGCAGCTTAGTTTCGCCAGATACGCAGTATTTT.

The rearrangement uses TRBV9 and TRBJ2-5; 10 bases line up with TRBD2. The CDR3 is made up of 14 amino acids. V shed 3 bases and J 5 bases; nucleotides not matched to a gene: 4. CDR1 is SGDLS and CDR2 is YYNGEE in the germline V gene. CDR3 in amino acids: CASSAGTSVETQYF. CDR3 coding DNA: TGTGCCAGCAGCGCCGGGACTAGCGTGGAGACCCAGTACTTC.

This clone showed up just once. The chain has TRBV3-1 (or the pseudogene TRBV3-2) and TRBJ2-7; D uncertain. The CDR3 consists of 16 residues. V was cut by 1 base and J by 3 bases, with 16 bases left in between. Germline CDR1 reads LGHDT; CDR2 reads YNNKEL (reference sequence). In DNA, the CDR3 is TGTGCCAGCAGCCAAGGTTACAGAAGCGTAGTCTACGAGCAGTACGTC. This gives the protein CASSQGYRSVVYEQYV.

The chain uses TRBV28 and TRBJ1-4, with D tentatively TRBD1 (5 bases). This CDR3 is 15 amino acids long. Trimming removed 6 bases from V and 8 bases from J, with 19 bases in between. Germline-derived CDR1 and CDR2 are MDHEN and SYDVKM. The chain's CDR3 is CASSSGTAVSEKLFF. The DNA for the CDR3 is TGTGCCAGCAGCTCCGGGACTGCCGTTTCAGAAAAACTGTTTTTT.

The rearrangement uses TRBV4-2 and TRBJ2-2; tentatively, D is TRBD1 (6 bases). V shed 2 bases and J shed 4 bases, with 14 bases lying between them. CDR1 is LGHNA, CDR2 YNFKEQ, per germline. The CDR3 is made up of 16 amino acids. Written as DNA, the CDR3 is TGTGCCAGCAGCCAACAGGGGACCATGTTCACCGGGGAGCTGTTTTTT. Protein product: CASSQQGTMFTGELFF.

The CDR3 DNA is TGTGCCAGCAATTTCAACGCGGGGGGCACCGGTACGCAGTATTTT. Translating it yields CASNFNAGGTGTQYF. The chain couples TRBV19 to TRBJ2-3; 8 bases line up with TRBD2. Germline CDR1 is LNHDA and CDR2 is SQIVND (reference sequence). This CDR3 spans 15 amino acids. After removal of 9 bases from V and 8 bases from J, the junction contained 16 bases not matched to a gene. Supplemented by reference TRBV19 and TRBJ2-3, the full variable domain reads DGGITQSPKYLFRKEGQNVTLSCEQNLNHDAMYWYRQDPGQGLRLIYYSQIVNDFQKGDIAEGYSVSREKKESFPLTVTSAQKNPTAFYLCASNFNAGGTGTQYFGPGTRLTVL.

This chain links TRBV12-3 or TRBV12-4 with TRBJ1-5; D gene unclear. The CDR3 length is 11 residues. Trimming removed 5 bases at V and 9 bases at J, with 8 bases between. CDR3: CASSVSGPQHF. As DNA, the CDR3 is TGTGCCAGCAGTGTTTCTGGGCCCCAGCATTTT.

The J gene is TRBJ1-2, the V gene TRBV30, with TRBD1 matching over 9 bases. The ends lost 2 bases at V and 1 base at J; junction bases unmatched: 2. The CDR3 extends over 14 amino acids. Germline CDR1 and CDR2: GTSNPN and SVGIG (reference sequence). The CDR3 spells CAWSTGGDNYGYTF. CDR3 in DNA: TGTGCCTGGAGTACAGGGGGCGATAACTATGGCTACACCTTC.